The present T cell receptor beta chain was sequenced within a study of cytomegalovirus exposure and HLA in healthy donors. Study details: Across 300 to 400 genotyped donors, roughly 85% landed in the Caucasian-associated ancestry cluster.

With 4 bases removed from V and 4 bases from J, the gap between germline ends came to 13 bases. This CDR3 spans 15 amino acids. Germline V lookup: CDR1 LNHDA, CDR2 SQIVND (reference sequence). As to this clone: Its cognate antigen is unknown.

The PCR was carried out with 60 Vbeta primers and 13 Jbeta primers. Original data processing: In a later analysis, roughly 86 million unique TCR beta chains included roughly 11 million shared by two or more donors. Here immunoSEQ multiplex PCR was the method, and the copy in TCRdb shows in-frame clones only, minus some. V, J and clone size reflect that table, while D and trimming were determined from the DNA. The data show about 160,000 clones, 85% seen once. Study observations and caveats: According to the study, around 180 TCR beta chains were cytomegalovirus-associated. A few CMV-associated chains were confirmed in vitro to be specific for CMV antigens.

The material sequenced was PBMCs. This receptor was obtained from a boy aged 2 to 10 in good health and CMV-seronegative. The V and J genes are TRBV19 and TRBJ2-2; maybe TRBD2 (5 bases). CDR3 nucleotides: TGTGCCAGTAGTAATTCCGGGGTTAGCACCGGGGAGCTGTTTTTT. Residues: CASSNSGVSTGELFF.